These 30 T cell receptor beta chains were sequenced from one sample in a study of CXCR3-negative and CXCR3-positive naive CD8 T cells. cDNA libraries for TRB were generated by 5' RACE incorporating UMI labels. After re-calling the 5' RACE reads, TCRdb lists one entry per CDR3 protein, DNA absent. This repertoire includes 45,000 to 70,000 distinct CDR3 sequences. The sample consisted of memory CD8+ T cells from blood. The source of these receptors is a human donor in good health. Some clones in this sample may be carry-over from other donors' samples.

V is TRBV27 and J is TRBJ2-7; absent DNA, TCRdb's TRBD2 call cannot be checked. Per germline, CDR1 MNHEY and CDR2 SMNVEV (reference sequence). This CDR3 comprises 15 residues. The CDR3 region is CASSGGGGGPIEQYF.

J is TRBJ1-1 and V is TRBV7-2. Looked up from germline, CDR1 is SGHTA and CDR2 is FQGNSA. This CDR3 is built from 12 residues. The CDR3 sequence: CASSWGYTEAFF.

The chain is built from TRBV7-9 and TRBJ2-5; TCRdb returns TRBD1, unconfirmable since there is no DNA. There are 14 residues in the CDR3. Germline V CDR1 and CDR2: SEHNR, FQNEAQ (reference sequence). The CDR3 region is CASFRTGMGETQYF. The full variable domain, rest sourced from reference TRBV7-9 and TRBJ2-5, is DTGVSQNPRHKITKRGQNVTFRCDPISEHNRLYWYRQTLGQGPEFLTYFQNEAQLEKSRLLSDRFSAERPKGSFSTLEIQRTEQGDSAMYLCASFRTGMGETQYFGPGTRLLVL.

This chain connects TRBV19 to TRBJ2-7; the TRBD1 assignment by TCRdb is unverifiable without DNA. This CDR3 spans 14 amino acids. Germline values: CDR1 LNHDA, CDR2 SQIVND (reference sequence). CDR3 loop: CASSIGSGDYEQYF. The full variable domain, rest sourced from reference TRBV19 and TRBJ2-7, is DGGITQSPKYLFRKEGQNVTLSCEQNLNHDAMYWYRQDPGQGLRLIYYSQIVNDFQKGDIAEGYSVSREKKESFPLTVTSAQKNPTAFYLCASSIGSGDYEQYFGPGTRLTVT.

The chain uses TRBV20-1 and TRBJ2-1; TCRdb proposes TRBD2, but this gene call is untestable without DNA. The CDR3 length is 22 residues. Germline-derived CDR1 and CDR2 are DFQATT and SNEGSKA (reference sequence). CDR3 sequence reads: CSARGLSPGLAGNKLTYNEQFF.

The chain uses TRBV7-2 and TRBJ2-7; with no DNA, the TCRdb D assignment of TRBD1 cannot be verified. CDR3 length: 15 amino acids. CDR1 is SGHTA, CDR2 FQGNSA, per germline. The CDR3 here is CASSLGGGGAYEQYF.

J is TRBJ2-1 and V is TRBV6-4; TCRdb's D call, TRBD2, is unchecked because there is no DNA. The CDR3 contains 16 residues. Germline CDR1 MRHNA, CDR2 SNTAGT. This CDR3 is CASSDEAGGGPDEQFF.

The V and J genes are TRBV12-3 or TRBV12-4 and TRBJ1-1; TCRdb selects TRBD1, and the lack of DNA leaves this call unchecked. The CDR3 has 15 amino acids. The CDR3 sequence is CASSTPGGADTEAFF.

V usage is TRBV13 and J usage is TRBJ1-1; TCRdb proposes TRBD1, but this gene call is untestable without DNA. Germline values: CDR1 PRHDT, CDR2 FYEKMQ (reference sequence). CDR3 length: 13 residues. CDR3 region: CASSFTGDTEAFF.

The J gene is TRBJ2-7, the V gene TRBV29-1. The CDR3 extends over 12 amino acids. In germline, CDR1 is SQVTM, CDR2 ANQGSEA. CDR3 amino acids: CSVEDQSSRQYF.

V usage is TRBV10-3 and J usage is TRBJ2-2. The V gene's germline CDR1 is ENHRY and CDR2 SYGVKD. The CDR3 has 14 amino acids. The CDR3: CAISETEVTGELFF.

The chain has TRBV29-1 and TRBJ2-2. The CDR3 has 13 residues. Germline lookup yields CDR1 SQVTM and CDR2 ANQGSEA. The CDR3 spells CSVDWPNTGELFF.

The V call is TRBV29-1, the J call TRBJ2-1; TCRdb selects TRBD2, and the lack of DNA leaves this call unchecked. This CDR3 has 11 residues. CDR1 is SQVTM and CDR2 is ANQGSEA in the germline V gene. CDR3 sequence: CSVRAPDEQFF.

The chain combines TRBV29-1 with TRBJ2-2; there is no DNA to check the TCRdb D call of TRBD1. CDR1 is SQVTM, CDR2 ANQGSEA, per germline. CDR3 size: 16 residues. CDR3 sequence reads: CSVGDPEQGSTGELFF.

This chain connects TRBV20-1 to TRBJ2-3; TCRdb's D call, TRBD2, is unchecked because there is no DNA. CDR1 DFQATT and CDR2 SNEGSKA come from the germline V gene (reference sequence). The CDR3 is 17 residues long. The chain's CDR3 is CSARGSGGAFWADTQYF.

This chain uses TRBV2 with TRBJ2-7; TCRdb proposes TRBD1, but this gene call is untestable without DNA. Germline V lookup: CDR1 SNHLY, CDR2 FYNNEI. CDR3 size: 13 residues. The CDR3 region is CASRGTGNYEQYF.

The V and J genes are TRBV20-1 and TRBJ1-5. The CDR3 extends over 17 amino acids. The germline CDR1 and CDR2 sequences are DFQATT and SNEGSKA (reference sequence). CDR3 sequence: CSARRGRQPSEAQPQHF.

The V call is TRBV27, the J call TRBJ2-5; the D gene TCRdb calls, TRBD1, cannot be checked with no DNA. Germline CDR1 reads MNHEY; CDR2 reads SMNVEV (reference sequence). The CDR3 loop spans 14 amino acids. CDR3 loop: CASSWGTAQETQYF.

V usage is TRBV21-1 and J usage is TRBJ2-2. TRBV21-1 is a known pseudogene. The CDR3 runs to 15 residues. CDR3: CASSRCRLGTGELFF.

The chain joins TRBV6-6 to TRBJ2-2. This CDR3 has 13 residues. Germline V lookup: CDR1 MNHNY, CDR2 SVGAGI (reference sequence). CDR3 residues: CASSYSGTGELFF.

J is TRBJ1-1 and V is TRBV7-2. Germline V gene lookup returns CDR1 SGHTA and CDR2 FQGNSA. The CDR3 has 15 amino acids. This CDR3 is CASSLSEVMNTEAFF.

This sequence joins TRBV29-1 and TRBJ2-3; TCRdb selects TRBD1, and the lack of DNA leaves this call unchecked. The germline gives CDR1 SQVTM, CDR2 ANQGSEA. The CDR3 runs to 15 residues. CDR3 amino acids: CSPYLAGRSTDTQYF.

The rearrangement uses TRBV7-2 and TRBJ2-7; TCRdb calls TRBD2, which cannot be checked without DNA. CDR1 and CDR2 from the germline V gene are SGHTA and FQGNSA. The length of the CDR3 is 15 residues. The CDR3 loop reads CASSLAGGLSYEQYF.

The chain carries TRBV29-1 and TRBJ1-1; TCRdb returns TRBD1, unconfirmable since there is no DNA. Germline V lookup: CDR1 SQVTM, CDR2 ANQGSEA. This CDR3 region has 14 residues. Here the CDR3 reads CSVEGEGGQTEAFF.

The chain's CDR3 is CASSEKDSRFTDTQYF. The V call is TRBV25-1, the J call TRBJ2-3; TCRdb indicates TRBD1, and absent DNA this call remains unverified. The CDR3 is 16 residues long. Germline V gene sequence: CDR1 MGHDK, CDR2 SYGVNS.

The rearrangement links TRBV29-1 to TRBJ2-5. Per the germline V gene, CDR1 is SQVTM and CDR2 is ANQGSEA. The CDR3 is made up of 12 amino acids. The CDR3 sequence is CSGRRLQETQYF.

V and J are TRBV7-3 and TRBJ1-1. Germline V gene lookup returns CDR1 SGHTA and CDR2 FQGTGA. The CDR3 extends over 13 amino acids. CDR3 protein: CASRVNTVTEAFF.

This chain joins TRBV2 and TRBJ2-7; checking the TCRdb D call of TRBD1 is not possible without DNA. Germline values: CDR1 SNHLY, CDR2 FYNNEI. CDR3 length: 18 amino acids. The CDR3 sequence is CASSLRDRGPPDSHEQYF.

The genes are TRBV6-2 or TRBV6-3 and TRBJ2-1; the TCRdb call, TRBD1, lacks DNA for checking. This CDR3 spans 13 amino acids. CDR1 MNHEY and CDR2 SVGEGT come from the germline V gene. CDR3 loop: CASGTGGFNEQFF.

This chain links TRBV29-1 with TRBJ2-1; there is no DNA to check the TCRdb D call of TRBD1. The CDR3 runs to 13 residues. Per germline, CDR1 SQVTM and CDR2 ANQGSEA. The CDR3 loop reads CSVRGVSYNEQFF.